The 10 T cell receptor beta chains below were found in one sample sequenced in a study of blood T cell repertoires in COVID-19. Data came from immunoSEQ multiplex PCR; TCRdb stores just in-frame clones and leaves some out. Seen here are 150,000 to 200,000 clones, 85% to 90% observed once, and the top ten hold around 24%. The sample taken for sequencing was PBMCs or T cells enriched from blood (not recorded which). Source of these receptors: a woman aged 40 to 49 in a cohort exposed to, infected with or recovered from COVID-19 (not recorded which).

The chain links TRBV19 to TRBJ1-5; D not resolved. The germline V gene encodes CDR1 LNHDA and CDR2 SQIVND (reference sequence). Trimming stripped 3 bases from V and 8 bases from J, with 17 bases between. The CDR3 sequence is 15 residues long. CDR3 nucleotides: TGTGCCAGTAGTATCCCACGGTCCGCGGGGAAGCCCCAGCATTTT. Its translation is CASSIPRSAGKPQHF.

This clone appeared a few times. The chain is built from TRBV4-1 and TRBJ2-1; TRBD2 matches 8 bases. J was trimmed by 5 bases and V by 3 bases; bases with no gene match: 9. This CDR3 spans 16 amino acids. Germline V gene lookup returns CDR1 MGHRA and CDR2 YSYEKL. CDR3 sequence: CASSHSQREMDNEQFF. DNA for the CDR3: TGCGCCAGCAGCCACAGCCAGCGGGAGATGGACAATGAGCAGTTCTTC.

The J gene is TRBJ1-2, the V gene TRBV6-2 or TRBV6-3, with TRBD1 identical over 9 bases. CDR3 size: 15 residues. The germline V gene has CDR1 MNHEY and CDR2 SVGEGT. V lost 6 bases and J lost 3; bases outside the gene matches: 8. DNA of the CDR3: TGTGCCAGCAGCTGGGACAGGGTTTCCGACTATGGCTACACCTTC. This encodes CASSWDRVSDYGYTF.

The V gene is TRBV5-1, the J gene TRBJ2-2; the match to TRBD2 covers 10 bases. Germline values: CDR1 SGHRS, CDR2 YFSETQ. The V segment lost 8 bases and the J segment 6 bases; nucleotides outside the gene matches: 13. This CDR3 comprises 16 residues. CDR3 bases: TGCGCCAGTCGGACTAGCGGAATCGCTATCGCCGGGGAGCTGTTTTTT. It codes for CASRTSGIAIAGELFF.

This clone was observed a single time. The CDR3 is CASSRTDRGLDYGYTF. The CDR3 nucleotides read TGTGCCAGCAGCAGAACGGACAGGGGACTCGACTATGGCTACACCTTC. This sequence joins TRBV5-6 and TRBJ1-2, with 9 bases identical to TRBD1. V lost 4 bases to trimming and J lost 3 bases; unmatched junction nucleotides: 10. CDR3 length: 16 amino acids. Germline lookup yields CDR1 SGHDT and CDR2 YYEEEE. Supplemented by reference TRBV5-6 and TRBJ1-2, the full variable domain reads DAGVTQSPTHLIKTRGQQVTLRCSPKSGHDTVSWYQQALGQGPQFIFQYYEEEERQRGNFPDRFSGHQFPNYSSELNVNALLLGDSALYLCASSRTDRGLDYGYTFGSGTRLTVV.

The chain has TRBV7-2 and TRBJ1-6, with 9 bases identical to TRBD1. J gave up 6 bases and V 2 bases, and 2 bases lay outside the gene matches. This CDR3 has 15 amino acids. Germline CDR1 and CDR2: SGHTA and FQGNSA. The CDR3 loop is CASSLRDRVNSPLHF. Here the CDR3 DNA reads TGTGCCAGCAGCTTAAGGGACAGGGTTAATTCACCCCTCCACTTT. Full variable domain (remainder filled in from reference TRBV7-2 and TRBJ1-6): GAGVSQSPSNKVTEKGKDVELRCDPISGHTALYWYRQSLGQGLEFLIYFQGNSAPDKSGLPSDRFSAERTGGSVSTLTIQRTQQEDSAVYLCASSLRDRVNSPLHFGNGTRLTVT.

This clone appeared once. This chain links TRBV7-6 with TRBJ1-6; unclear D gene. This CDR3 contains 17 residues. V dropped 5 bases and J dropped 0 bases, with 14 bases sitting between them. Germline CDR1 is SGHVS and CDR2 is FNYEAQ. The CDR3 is CASSAEGSGSYNSPLHF. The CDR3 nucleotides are TGTGCCAGCAGCGCAGAAGGTTCAGGCTCCTATAATTCACCCCTCCACTTT.

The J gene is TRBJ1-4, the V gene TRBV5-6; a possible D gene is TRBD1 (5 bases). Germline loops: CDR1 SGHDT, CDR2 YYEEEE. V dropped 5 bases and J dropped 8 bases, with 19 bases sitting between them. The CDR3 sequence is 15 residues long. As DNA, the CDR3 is TGTGCCAGCAGATCTGCATCGCAGGGAAGGGAAAAACTGTTTTTT. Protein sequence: CASRSASQGREKLFF.

The CDR3: CATKARGNQPQHF. The CDR3 bases are TGTGCCACCAAGGCACGGGGCAATCAGCCCCAGCATTTT. The rearrangement uses TRBV12-3 or TRBV12-4 and TRBJ1-5; unclear D gene. V lost 10 bases to trimming and J lost 2 bases, with 12 bases between them. The CDR3 is 13 amino acids.

In DNA form, the CDR3 reads TGTGCCAGCAGCTGGGCGGGGGTTAACACTGAAGCTTTCTTT. Translating gives CASSWAGVNTEAFF. The chain carries TRBV6-5 and TRBJ1-1; a weak D match, TRBD1 (5 bases). Germline V lookup: CDR1 MNHEY, CDR2 SVGAGI. This CDR3 is built from 14 residues. Trimming left V 6 bases short and J 2 bases short, with 13 bases between.